This T cell receptor beta chain was observed in a study of blood T cell repertoires in COVID-19. Which cohort a participant joined came from the clinical history participants gave. For recovered donors of Cohort 3, there were two negative PCRs, clearance, or symptom resolution. Trimming stripped 5 bases from V and 12 bases from J, with 23 bases between. Germline V CDR1 and CDR2: SGHNT, YENEEA. The CDR3 extends over 14 amino acids. Sequenced by immunoSEQ multiplex PCR; TCRdb stores in-frame clones only, minus some. The sample carries some 390,000 clones, 89% recorded once. Material for sequencing was PBMCs or T cells enriched from blood (not recorded which). The origin of this receptor is a woman aged 30 to 39 who had recovered from COVID-19. This rearrangement joins TRBV11-3 to TRBJ2-7; possibly TRBD2 for D (7 bases). In DNA, the CDR3 is TGTGCCAGCAGCCTAGTGGGGGGGCCCCGCTGGGGGTACTTC. It is translated as CASSLVGGPRWGYF.